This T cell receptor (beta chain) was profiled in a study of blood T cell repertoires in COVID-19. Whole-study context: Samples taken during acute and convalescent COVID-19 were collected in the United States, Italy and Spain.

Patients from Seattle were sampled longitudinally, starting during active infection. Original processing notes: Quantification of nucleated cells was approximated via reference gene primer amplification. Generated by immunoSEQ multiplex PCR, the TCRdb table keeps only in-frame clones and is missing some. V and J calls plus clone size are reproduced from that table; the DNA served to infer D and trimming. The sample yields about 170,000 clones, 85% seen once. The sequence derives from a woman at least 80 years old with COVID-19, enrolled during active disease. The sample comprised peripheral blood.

For the CDR3, the DNA is TGTGCCAGTAGTTGGGACCGACAGGGGAGCTCCTATAATTCACCCCTCCACTTT. This gives the protein CASSWDRQGSSYNSPLHF. The gene calls are TRBV19 and TRBJ1-6; TRBD1 agrees at 8 bases. Germline CDR1 is LNHDA and CDR2 is SQIVND (reference sequence). This CDR3 is built from 18 residues. J lost 0 bases, V lost 5 bases, and 9 bases had no gene match. Variable domain in full (rest from reference TRBV19 and TRBJ1-6): DGGITQSPKYLFRKEGQNVTLSCEQNLNHDAMYWYRQDPGQGLRLIYYSQIVNDFQKGDIAEGYSVSREKKESFPLTVTSAQKNPTAFYLCASSWDRQGSSYNSPLHFGNGTRLTVT.